Each of the 5 T cell receptor beta chains below was sequenced from the same sample in a study of T cell responses to AZD1222 COVID-19 vaccine. TCRdb's copy holds only in-frame clones and misses some; the assay was immunoSEQ multiplex PCR. This table has 100,000 or so clones, around nine tenths appearing once. This specimen consisted of peripheral blood, obtained on day 0 of AZD1222 vaccination. Receptor source: an adult in good health.

The rearrangement uses TRBV5-1 and TRBJ2-7; 9 bases fit TRBD2. From germline, CDR1 is SGHRS and CDR2 YFSETQ. The CDR3 contains 17 residues. Trimming removed 0 bases from V and 0 bases from J; junction bases left unmatched: 7. For the CDR3, the DNA is TGCGCCAGCAGCTTGGCGGCGAGCGGGAGGCTCTCCTACGAGCAGTACTTC. This translates into CASSLAASGRLSYEQYF. Full variable domain (remainder filled in from reference TRBV5-1 and TRBJ2-7): KAGVTQTPRYLIKTRGQQVTLSCSPISGHRSVSWYQQTPGQGLQFLFEYFSETQRNKGNFPGRFSGRQFSNSRSEMNVSTLELGDSALYLCASSLAASGRLSYEQYFGPGTRLTVT.

J is TRBJ2-1 and V is TRBV7-2; 11 nucleotides match TRBD2. The V segment lost 6 bases and the J segment 4 bases; nucleotides outside the gene matches: 11. Germline-derived CDR1 and CDR2 are SGHTA and FQGNSA. There are 17 residues in the CDR3. The CDR3 nucleotides are TGTGCCAGCAGGGCTACTAGCGGGAGTACTTTTTACAATGAGCAGTTCTTC. Its protein is CASRATSGSTFYNEQFF. Variable domain in full (rest from reference TRBV7-2 and TRBJ2-1): GAGVSQSPSNKVTEKGKDVELRCDPISGHTALYWYRQSLGQGLEFLIYFQGNSAPDKSGLPSDRFSAERTGGSVSTLTIQRTQQEDSAVYLCASRATSGSTFYNEQFFGPGTRLTVL.

This rearrangement joins TRBV6-1 to TRBJ1-5; 7 positions match TRBD1. Trimming at V came to 2 bases and at J to 7 bases, leaving 5 bases not matched to a gene. Germline CDR1 reads MNHNS; CDR2 reads SASEGT. The CDR3 has 14 residues. The CDR3, as DNA: TGTGCCAGCAGTGAACAGGGGGTCTGGCAGCCCCAGCATTTT. Protein product: CASSEQGVWQPQHF.

V is TRBV9 and J is TRBJ1-1; a possible D gene is TRBD1 (5 bases). Trimming took off 1 base at V and 0 bases at J, with 13 bases between the two ends. Germline CDR1 is SGDLS and CDR2 is YYNGEE. The CDR3 runs 16 residues. The CDR3 DNA is TGTGCCAGCAGCGTAAGGCCGGACACGATGAACACTGAAGCTTTCTTT. It specifies CASSVRPDTMNTEAFF.

This rearrangement joins TRBV25-1 to TRBJ2-7, with D unresolved. Between the trimmed V and J ends, which lost 10 bases and 5 bases, there was a span of 24 bases. The CDR3 covers 15 residues. Germline CDR1 is MGHDK and CDR2 is SYGVNS. This CDR3 reads CATTGKGATTDEQYF. The CDR3, as DNA: TGTGCCACCACTGGGAAAGGAGCTACAACGGACGAGCAGTACTTC.